The clone carrying this T cell receptor beta chain appeared a few times. This sample was taken from a study of response to subunit inactivated influenza vaccine. TCRdb re-called the RT-PCR reads through MiXCR, storing one row per CDR3 protein. The table shows around 570,000 distinct CDR3 sequences, with approximately 10% occurring only once. CDR1 and CDR2 (germline): KGHSH, LQKENI. The CDR3 contains 16 residues. Trimming at V came to 1 base and at J to 4 bases, leaving 4 bases not matched to a gene. Another study also made use of these data, one on T cells expressing NK-cell markers. That source adds: 5'RACE template switching built TCR beta cDNA with unique molecular identifiers. Sorted CD3+CD56+NKG2C+, CD3+CD56+NKG2C- and CD3+CD56-NKG2C+ T cells supplied TCR beta repertoires. Seven of eight sequenced donors tested HCMV-seropositive; one tested seronegative.

The material was PBMCs from blood, obtained on the day of vaccination. V usage is TRBV18 and J usage is TRBJ2-2; 9 bases line up with TRBD1. This TCR derives from a middle-aged man who received an inactivated influenza vaccine. The CDR3 here is CASSPRMGQGTGELFF. CDR3 nucleotide sequence: TGTGCCAGCTCACCACGGATGGGACAGGGCACCGGGGAGCTGTTTTTT. The entire variable domain, with the rest obtained from reference TRBV18 and TRBJ2-2, is as follows: NAGVMQNPRHLVRRRGQEARLRCSPMKGHSHVYWYRQLPEEGLKFMVYLQKENIIDESGMPKERFSAEFPKEGPSILRIQQVVRGDSAAYFCASSPRMGQGTGELFFGEGSRLTVL.